Listed below are T cell receptor beta chains from one sample, sequenced in a study of cytomegalovirus exposure and HLA in healthy donors. The table came from immunoSEQ multiplex PCR; TCRdb's copy has only in-frame clones and leaves some out. The repertoire holds about 180,000 clones, with 85% as singletons. The material sequenced was PBMCs. All receptors derive from a man younger than 35 in good health and CMV-seropositive. The CDR3 runs from the conserved cysteine through the conserved F or W. D genes are given only for firm matches. Clone size is stated in some rows and not others, as once, few, many or a class when expanded.

clone size	CDR3 length	D gene	V gene	J gene	CDR3 protein
-	14	TRBD1	TRBV7-2	TRBJ1-5	CASSGTGGNQPQHF
-	12	-	TRBV7-9	TRBJ1-1	CASSSLGLEAFF
-	13	-	TRBV5-6	TRBJ1-2	CASSLVTVYGYTF
-	14	-	TRBV11-3	TRBJ2-2	CASSFGQNTGELFF
-	14	-	TRBV28	TRBJ1-3	CASIEPARGNTIYF
-	16	TRBD2	TRBV11-3	TRBJ2-1	CASSLDQRAGGDEQFF
once	14	-	TRBV5-1	TRBJ1-1	CASSLVWGETEAFF
-	12	-	TRBV5-1	TRBJ1-2	CASSGEFYGYTF
-	18	TRBD2	TRBV5-8	TRBJ2-1	CASSRGLAGGHIGNEQFF
-	12	TRBD1	TRBV27	TRBJ1-1	CASRDRGTEAFF
-	14	TRBD2	TRBV12-5	TRBJ2-1	CASDGGVSYNEQFF
-	17	-	TRBV13	TRBJ1-6	CASSFQGHTEGNSPLHF
-	15	TRBD1	TRBV6-5	TRBJ2-5	CASRPFTGGQETQYF
-	13	TRBD1	TRBV11-3	TRBJ2-7	CASNPGQGYEQYF
-	15	TRBD2	TRBV25-1	TRBJ2-1	CASSAPSSGRDEQFF
-	13	TRBD1	TRBV6-6	TRBJ2-7	CASNQDRVYEQYF